The 24 T cell receptor beta chains below all came from one sample that was sequenced in a study of CD8+ T cells in alopecia areata. The treatment is: oral pan-JAK inhibitor, 5-10 mg twice daily. It was cDNA, reverse transcribed from extracted RNA, that served as the sequencing template. Sequencing used immunoSEQ multiplex PCR; TCRdb keeps in-frame clones, though not all of them. The sample includes roughly 210,000 clones, less than 45% of them seen just once. This material consisted of CD4+ T cells sorted from blood, taken at approximately week 36, from a patient treated with tofacitinib. All receptors come from a human donor with alopecia areata.

This clone came up a few times. This chain connects TRBV6-1 to TRBJ2-1; 8 bases match TRBD2. In germline, CDR1 is MNHNS, CDR2 SASEGT. V trimming: 2 bases; J trimming: 1 base; junction bases outside the gene matches: 13. This CDR3 spans 19 amino acids. As DNA, the CDR3 is TGTGCCAGCAGTGAACGGGCTGCGGGAGGTTGGAGTTCCTACAATGAGCAGTTCTTC. Its translation is CASSERAAGGWSSYNEQFF.

J is TRBJ1-2 and V is TRBV5-1; possible D gene TRBD1, 5 bases. The CDR3 is made up of 16 amino acids. Germline values: CDR1 SGHRS, CDR2 YFSETQ. V was clipped by 4 bases and J by 2 bases, with 18 bases between them. CDR3 residues: CASSNSVGPANYGYTF. As DNA, the CDR3 is TGCGCCAGCAGCAACAGTGTGGGGCCGGCGAACTATGGCTACACCTTC.

V is TRBV19 and J is TRBJ2-5, with TRBD2 matching over 9 bases. Germline loops: CDR1 LNHDA, CDR2 SQIVND (reference sequence). The V and J ends lost 8 bases and 3 bases, in that order; junction bases with no gene match: 7. CDR3 length: 14 residues. As DNA, the CDR3 is TGTGCCAGTGCCTCGACTAGCGGAAAAGAGACCCAGTACTTC. As protein: CASASTSGKETQYF.

This clone was recorded a few times. This rearrangement joins TRBV14 to TRBJ2-4; D is uncertain. The germline gives CDR1 SGHDN, CDR2 FVKESK. The CDR3 runs to 12 residues. V dropped 1 base and J dropped 7 bases, with 5 bases sitting between them. Written as DNA, the CDR3 is TGTGCCAGCAGCCAAGCAGATAACATTCAGTACTTC. Protein: CASSQADNIQYF. Using reference TRBV14 and TRBJ2-4 for the parts outside the CDR3, the full variable domain is EAGVTQFPSHSVIEKGQTVTLRCDPISGHDNLYWYRRVMGKEIKFLLHFVKESKQDESGMPNNRFLAERTGGTYSTLKVQPAELEDSGVYFCASSQADNIQYFGAGTRLSVL.

This clone was observed a few times. The V gene is TRBV18, the J gene TRBJ1-5; D gene ambiguous. V was cut by 5 bases and J by 2 bases, with 4 bases left in between. The CDR3 totals 12 residues. Germline CDR1 KGHSH, CDR2 LQKENI. The CDR3: CASSSGNQPQHF. The CDR3 coding sequence is TGTGCCAGCTCAAGTGGCAATCAGCCCCAGCATTTT.

V is TRBV30 and J is TRBJ1-2; no reliable D call. Trimming removed 7 bases at V and 4 bases at J, with 16 bases between. The CDR3 covers 13 residues. Germline V gives CDR1 GTSNPN, CDR2 SVGIG (reference sequence). The CDR3 sequence: CASFSQHLYGYTF. The DNA for the CDR3 is TGTGCCTCCTTTTCACAGCACCTCTATGGCTACACCTTC.

This clone has only a few counts. In DNA form, the CDR3 reads TGCAGCGTGGGAGTAACCTACGAGCAGTACTTC. Amino acids: CSVGVTYEQYF. The chain combines TRBV29-1 with TRBJ2-7; TRBD2 is a possible D gene (5 bases). V lost 6 bases and J lost 2, with 8 bases in between. Germline lookup yields CDR1 SQVTM and CDR2 ANQGSEA. The CDR3 runs 11 residues.

V is TRBV28 and J is TRBJ2-7; TRBD2 matches 7 bases. The germline gives CDR1 MDHEN, CDR2 SYDVKM. The CDR3 loop spans 14 amino acids. After removal of 6 bases from V and 7 bases from J, the junction contained 12 bases not matched to a gene. The CDR3 DNA reads TGTGCCAGCAGACGTTCTAGCGGATCCCTTGAGCAGTACTTC. The encoded protein is CASRRSSGSLEQYF.

The chain has TRBV29-1 and TRBJ2-2, with 10 bases lining up with TRBD1. V lost 3 bases, J lost 3 bases, and 4 bases stayed unmatched. Per the germline V gene, CDR1 is SQVTM and CDR2 is ANQGSEA. This CDR3 has 15 residues. CDR3 coding DNA: TGCAGCGTTGAGACCGGGACAGGGGACACCGGGGAGCTGTTTTTT. This codes for CSVETGTGDTGELFF.

This chain links TRBV7-3 with TRBJ2-1, with D perhaps TRBD2 (6 bases). This CDR3 is built from 18 residues. From germline, CDR1 is SGHTA and CDR2 FQGTGA. V lost 0 bases to trimming and J lost 8 bases, with 23 bases between them. CDR3: CASSLTSGRRVSVYEQFF. The CDR3 DNA follows: TGTGCCAGCAGCTTAACGTCAGGGCGGAGGGTCTCGGTGTATGAGCAGTTCTTC.

In this sample, this clone turned up a few times. This same CDR3 is encoded by further DNA sequences in the sample. This rearrangement joins TRBV29-1 to TRBJ2-7, with 9 bases fitting TRBD1. V was pared by 4 bases and J by 0 bases, with 4 bases of the junction left unmatched. CDR3 length: 14 amino acids. Germline loops: CDR1 SQVTM, CDR2 ANQGSEA. The CDR3: CSVGRDRVSYEQYF. The CDR3 nucleotides are TGCAGCGTTGGCCGGGACAGGGTCTCCTACGAGCAGTACTTC.

The rearrangement links TRBV4-1 to TRBJ2-1; maybe TRBD1 (5 bases). The CDR3 is 13 amino acids. Germline CDR1 is MGHRA and CDR2 is YSYEKL. Trimming shortened V by 4 bases and J by 8 bases, and 12 bases separated the two germline ends. CDR3 nucleotide sequence: TGCGCCAGCAGCCTTCAGGGTTCCGATGAGCAGTTCTTC. Its protein is CASSLQGSDEQFF.

This clone was picked up a small number of times. The rearrangement joins TRBV19 to TRBJ2-4; possible D gene TRBD2, 5 bases. Germline V gives CDR1 LNHDA, CDR2 SQIVND (reference sequence). V lost 2 bases to trimming and J lost 11 bases, with 10 bases between them. The CDR3 has 12 amino acids. The CDR3 spells CASSIPTGFQYF. The DNA of the CDR3 is TGTGCCAGTAGTATACCGACGGGGTTTCAGTACTTC.

The chain couples TRBV9 to TRBJ2-1; D gene unclear. From germline, CDR1 is SGDLS and CDR2 YYNGEE. The V end lost 4 bases, the J end lost 0 bases, and 11 bases lay between the germline ends. CDR3 length: 15 amino acids. The CDR3 region has the DNA TGTGCCAGCAGCCCCGTTCTGGGCTCCTACAATGAGCAGTTCTTC. Protein: CASSPVLGSYNEQFF.

The chain joins TRBV18 to TRBJ2-1; 12 nucleotides line up with TRBD2. The V segment lost 3 bases and the J segment 0 bases; nucleotides outside the gene matches: 9. CDR1 is KGHSH and CDR2 is LQKENI in the germline V gene. The CDR3 has 19 amino acids. As DNA, the CDR3 is TGTGCCAGCTCACCGCTAGCGGGAGGGCCATCCAGCTCCTACAATGAGCAGTTCTTC. Translating gives CASSPLAGGPSSSYNEQFF.

The V gene is TRBV4-3, the J gene TRBJ2-5, with D hard to call. Between the trimmed V and J ends, which lost 1 base and 2 bases, there was a span of 8 bases. The CDR3 is made up of 14 amino acids. Germline V CDR1 and CDR2: LGHNA, YSLEER. Written as DNA, the CDR3 is TGCGCCAGCAGCCAAGCCTTCAGTCAAGAGACCCAGTACTTC. It encodes CASSQAFSQETQYF.

This sequence joins TRBV7-9 and TRBJ1-2; 9 nucleotides align to TRBD1. The length of the CDR3 is 14 residues. V lost 3 bases, J lost 8 bases, and 7 bases stayed unmatched. Germline CDR1 reads SEHNR; CDR2 reads FQNEAQ (reference sequence). CDR3 nucleotide sequence: TGTGCCAGCAGCTTCGGACAGGGGACTGAGGGCTACACCTTC. Protein product: CASSFGQGTEGYTF.

The chain links TRBV30 to TRBJ2-5; D not resolved. Germline CDR1 reads GTSNPN; CDR2 reads SVGIG (reference sequence). Trimming removed 2 bases from V and 5 bases from J, with 9 bases in between. This CDR3 region has 12 residues. The CDR3 DNA reads TGTGCCTGGAGTATGATAGGGGAGACCCAGTACTTC. Translated, it gives CAWSMIGETQYF.

This clone has only a few counts. The chain has TRBV30 and TRBJ1-2; D unresolved. The V and J ends lost 2 bases and 4 bases respectively, with 11 bases between them. This CDR3 has 13 residues. CDR1 and CDR2 from the germline V gene are GTSNPN and SVGIG (reference sequence). For the CDR3, the DNA is TGTGCCTGGAGTCCTCGGCACCTCTATGGCTACACCTTC. Translating gives CAWSPRHLYGYTF. The full variable domain, completed using reference TRBV30 and TRBJ1-2, is SQTIHQWPATLVQPVGSPLSLECTVEGTSNPNLYWYRQAAGRGLQLLFYSVGIGQISSEVPQNLSASRPQDRQFILSSKKLLLSDSGFYLCAWSPRHLYGYTFGSGTRLTVV.

This clone was seen more than once but under ten times. The V call is TRBV29-1, the J call TRBJ2-1; perhaps TRBD2 as D (6 bases). This CDR3 region has 15 residues. The germline V gene has CDR1 SQVTM and CDR2 ANQGSEA. V was cut by 5 bases and J by 6 bases, with 20 bases left in between. The CDR3 loop is CSVNPTGAGLNEQFF. The CDR3 DNA sequence: TGCAGCGTTAACCCTACGGGAGCCGGCCTCAATGAGCAGTTCTTC.

The chain has TRBV5-6 and TRBJ2-3; D not certain. Germline-derived CDR1 and CDR2 are SGHDT and YYEEEE. V gave up 2 bases and J gave up 5 bases, with 6 bases separating them. This CDR3 comprises 12 residues. The CDR3 reads CASSFAGDTQYF. The CDR3 nucleotides read TGTGCCAGCAGCTTCGCCGGAGATACGCAGTATTTT.

The table lists this clone with a few counts. The genes are TRBV30 and TRBJ1-5; D call uncertain. The ends were cut back, 0 bases at V and 7 bases at J, with 10 bases in the middle. This CDR3 spans 13 amino acids. The germline V gene has CDR1 GTSNPN and CDR2 SVGIG (reference sequence). CDR3 sequence reads: CAWSVHLGQPQHF. Written as DNA, the CDR3 is TGTGCCTGGAGTGTACACCTCGGCCAGCCCCAGCATTTT.

J is TRBJ2-2 and V is TRBV30; unclear D gene. The CDR3 runs 12 residues. V was shortened by 4 bases and J by 6 bases, with 9 bases between the two germline ends. Germline V gene data show CDR1 as GTSNPN and CDR2 as SVGIG (reference sequence). CDR3 nucleotides: TGTGCCTGGACATTTCCATCCGGGGAGCTGTTTTTT. Amino acid sequence: CAWTFPSGELFF.

The chain's CDR3 is CASRFSSGRINEQFF. As DNA, the CDR3 is TGTGCCAGCAGATTTTCTAGCGGGAGGATCAATGAGCAGTTCTTC. The chain combines TRBV7-2 with TRBJ2-1; 11 bases align to TRBD2. J gave up 6 bases and V 6 bases, and 7 bases lay outside the gene matches. The germline gives CDR1 SGHTA, CDR2 FQGNSA. The CDR3 contains 15 residues.